This TCR beta chain was captured in a study of cytomegalovirus exposure and HLA in healthy donors. Study information: Earlier, 150 million to 200 million T cells were analyzed, and 117 million unique TCR beta sequences were found among them.

CDR1 is SGHDT, CDR2 YYEEEE, per germline. The V end was cut by 6 bases, the J end by 3 bases, with 18 bases between. The CDR3 has 16 residues. Study conclusions and caveats: DRB1 showed the most TCR associations and HLA-C the fewest in a later analysis, as rates varied by HLA locus.

With 60 Vbeta and 13 Jbeta primers, the PCR was carried out. Only in-frame clones appear in the TCRdb table, and some are missing; sequencing was by immunoSEQ multiplex PCR. The specimen's table records just under 65,000 clones. In the case of this clone: No antigen is known for it.

The specimen was PBMCs. The clonotype originates from a boy between 10 and 17 years old in good health and CMV-seronegative. The chain combines TRBV5-6 with TRBJ1-4; D gene ambiguous. This chain's CDR3 is CASTVRPGSANEKLFF. The CDR3 nucleotides are TGTGCCAGCACCGTTCGTCCGGGATCGGCTAATGAAAAACTGTTTTTT.